The T cell receptor beta chain under discussion was sequenced for a study of blood T cell repertoires in COVID-19. Study-wide context: The United States, Italy and Spain were the sources of the acute and convalescent COVID-19 samples. PBMCs, B-cell-depleted T cells, or T cells provided the cDNA or gDNA that made up the material.

V lost 0 bases and J 6 bases, leaving 15 bases between the germline ends. From germline, CDR1 is LGHDT and CDR2 YNNKEL (reference sequence). The CDR3 sequence is 16 residues long. Cohort 3 recovered donors had two negative PCRs, clearance, or symptom resolution. The authors' processing: How many nucleated cells were present was estimated from reference gene primer amplification. Only in-frame clones appear in the TCRdb table, and some are missing; sequencing was by immunoSEQ multiplex PCR. The V and J calls and the clone size are those of that table, but D and trimming were determined from the DNA. Of roughly 160,000 clones listed, less than 85% are singletons.

Specimen: PBMCs or T cells enriched from blood (not recorded which). The receptor's source is a man aged 60-69 years who had recovered from COVID-19. The chain links TRBV3-1 (or the pseudogene TRBV3-2) to TRBJ2-1, with TRBD1 as a possible D gene (5 bases). The DNA for the CDR3 is TGTGCCAGCAGCCAAGAAGGAAGGGGCATGGGCAATGAGCAGTTCTTC. Its translation: CASSQEGRGMGNEQFF.